These 23 T cell receptor beta chains originate from one sample sequenced in a study of blood T cell repertoires in COVID-19. Clones were read by immunoSEQ multiplex PCR, and TCRdb kept only the in-frame ones, dropping some. The repertoire has fewer than 200,000 clones, approximately 90% of them found once; the top ten carry about 3.9%. The sequencing input was peripheral blood. The source of these receptors is a woman aged 60-75 years who had recovered from COVID-19.

The chain links TRBV2 to TRBJ1-1, with a possible D match to TRBD1 (5 bases). The CDR3 totals 15 residues. The V gene's germline CDR1 is SNHLY and CDR2 FYNNEI. The V end lost 7 bases, the J end lost 4 bases, and 19 bases lay between the germline ends. CDR3 in DNA: TGTGCCAGCATCCCCTTCGGGTCCCAGGGCACTGAAGCTTTCTTT. Protein sequence: CASIPFGSQGTEAFF.

J is TRBJ2-1 and V is TRBV5-1, with 10 bases aligning to TRBD2. The V and J ends lost 4 bases and 8 bases, in that order; junction bases with no gene match: 12. Germline-derived CDR1 and CDR2 are SGHRS and YFSETQ. The CDR3 is made up of 16 amino acids. The CDR3 DNA is TGCGCCAGCAGCCCCTCCTTGGGACTAGCGACCGATGAGCAGTTCTTC. It translates to CASSPSLGLATDEQFF.

The chain carries TRBV6-5 and TRBJ2-5, with D maybe TRBD1 (5 bases). The germline CDR1 and CDR2 sequences are MNHEY and SVGAGI. V was trimmed by 5 bases and J by 1 base, leaving 8 bases between them. This CDR3 is built from 13 residues. The CDR3 loop is CASSRTTQETQYF. In nucleotides, the CDR3 is TGTGCCAGCAGTCGGACAACCCAAGAGACCCAGTACTTC.

Worth noting for this clone: The same CDR3 can be traced to other DNA sequences in this sample. The chain joins TRBV5-1 to TRBJ2-5; TRBD1 is a possible D gene (5 bases). CDR1 is SGHRS and CDR2 is YFSETQ in the germline V gene. The CDR3 runs to 13 residues. The V and J ends lost 0 bases and 2 bases respectively, with 5 bases between them. The CDR3 nucleotides read TGCGCCAGCAGCTTGGGACAGCAAGAGACCCAGTACTTC. Amino acids: CASSLGQQETQYF.

The chain joins TRBV2 to TRBJ2-7, with D perhaps matching TRBD2 (6 bases). V lost 7 bases to trimming and J lost 1 base, with 17 bases between them. The germline gives CDR1 SNHLY, CDR2 FYNNEI. The CDR3 contains 15 residues. The CDR3 region has the DNA TGTGCCAGCATGGCAGTCCCTGGAGGGTCCTACGAGCAGTACTTC. This encodes CASMAVPGGSYEQYF.

The genes are TRBV6-5 and TRBJ1-2; TRBD1 agrees at 10 bases. The CDR3 covers 14 residues. Germline V lookup: CDR1 MNHEY, CDR2 SVGAGI. Losses at the gene ends were 6 bases for V and 5 bases for J; bases not matched to a gene: 6. The CDR3 reads CASRPTGGGYGYTF. The CDR3 DNA follows: TGTGCCAGCAGGCCGACAGGGGGCGGGTATGGCTACACCTTC.

As to this clone: An end of the junction differs from the germline gene, which may be a read error. The chain links TRBV30 to TRBJ1-6; D possibly corresponds to TRBD1 (6 bases). The CDR3 loop spans 14 amino acids. Germline CDR1 GTSNPN, CDR2 SVGIG (reference sequence). CDR3 sequence: CAWSVTGYNSPLLF. DNA for the CDR3: TGTGCCTGGAGTGTTACAGGGTATAATTCACCCCTCCTCTTT.

A note on this clone: The sample contains more than one DNA sequence encoding this CDR3. The chain is built from TRBV27 and TRBJ2-7; D not certain. The CDR3 consists of 11 residues. The V end lost 5 bases, the J end lost 4 bases, and 6 bases lay between the germline ends. The germline gives CDR1 MNHEY, CDR2 SMNVEV (reference sequence). The CDR3 region has the DNA TGTGCCAGCAGTCCCGGTTACGAGCAGTACTTC. Encoded protein: CASSPGYEQYF.

This rearrangement joins TRBV5-1 to TRBJ2-4; 8 bases line up with TRBD2. CDR1 SGHRS and CDR2 YFSETQ come from the germline V gene. This CDR3 has 16 amino acids. V trimming: 0 bases; J trimming: 8 bases; junction bases outside the gene matches: 10. In DNA, the CDR3 is TGCGCCAGCAGCTTGGAGCCGGGGGGGTCGACGGACATTCAGTACTTC. It specifies CASSLEPGGSTDIQYF.

This chain uses TRBV19 with TRBJ2-3, with 11 bases that match TRBD2. The junction had 8 bases not matched to a gene; V was cut back by 3 bases and J by 0 bases. This CDR3 contains 18 residues. Germline V gene lookup returns CDR1 LNHDA and CDR2 SQIVND (reference sequence). This CDR3 is CASSILAGGTTSTDTQYF. As DNA, the CDR3 is TGTGCCAGTAGTATCCTAGCGGGGGGAACCACTAGCACAGATACGCAGTATTTT.

The V call is TRBV21-1, the J call TRBJ2-5; TRBD2, the D gene given by the table, was not confirmed from the DNA. TRBV21-1 is described as a pseudogene. The CDR3 contains 15 residues. CDR3 in DNA: TGTGCCAGCAGCTCCGCGGGGGCGGGGAGGGAGACCCAGTACTTC. This encodes CASSSAGAGRETQYF.

Of note for this clone: The germline gene is not matched at one end of the junction; a read error may be the cause. V and J are TRBV6-4 and TRBJ1-5; TRBD1 might be the D (6 bases). The CDR3 runs 15 residues. CDR1 and CDR2 (germline): MRHNA, SNTAGT. The CDR3: CASSLSGDSYQPQHF. The CDR3 coding sequence is TGTGCCAGCAGCCTATCAGGGGATAGCTATCAGCCCCAGCATTTT.

This chain links TRBV11-1 with TRBJ2-2; D is unresolved. This CDR3 has 13 amino acids. With 7 bases removed from V and 4 bases from J, the gap between germline ends came to 10 bases. The germline CDR1 and CDR2 sequences are SGHAT and FQDESV (reference sequence). CDR3 in amino acids: CASTYRGTGELFF. CDR3 nucleotides: TGTGCCAGCACCTACCGCGGCACCGGGGAGCTGTTTTTT.

This rearrangement joins TRBV11-3 to TRBJ2-7, with 7 bases identical to TRBD2. The ends lost 4 bases at V and 3 bases at J; junction bases unmatched: 3. This CDR3 contains 13 residues. The germline V gene has CDR1 SGHNT and CDR2 YENEEA. Written as DNA, the CDR3 is TGTGCCAGCAGCTCGCAGCGGGGCTACGAGCAGTACTTC. Its protein product is CASSSQRGYEQYF.

The table lists this clone with a count of one. The chain links TRBV19 to TRBJ2-6, with 8 nucleotides matching TRBD1. CDR3 length: 19 amino acids. CDR1 is LNHDA, CDR2 SQIVND, per germline (reference sequence). The ends lost 10 bases at V and 0 bases at J; junction bases unmatched: 17. The CDR3 loop is CAIRGSRWQGASGANVLTF. The DNA for the CDR3 is TGTGCCATCCGCGGATCCCGATGGCAGGGGGCCTCTGGGGCCAACGTCCTGACTTTC.

The J gene is TRBJ1-4, the V gene TRBV19; tentatively, D is TRBD1 (6 bases). The CDR3 is made up of 16 amino acids. V lost 5 bases and J lost 5, with 18 bases in between. CDR1 LNHDA and CDR2 SQIVND come from the germline V gene (reference sequence). This CDR3 is CASSSFETGSNEKLFF. For the CDR3, the DNA is TGTGCCAGTAGTTCCTTTGAGACAGGTTCAAATGAAAAACTGTTTTTT.

The CDR3 sequence: CASSPPSTDTQYF. CDR3 nucleotides: TGCGCCAGCAGCCCCCCTAGCACAGATACGCAGTATTTT. The J gene is TRBJ2-3, the V gene TRBV5-1; D is undetermined. Per the germline V gene, CDR1 is SGHRS and CDR2 is YFSETQ. The CDR3 is 13 residues long. Trimming removed 4 bases from V and 0 bases from J, with 6 bases in between.

The chain couples TRBV28 to TRBJ1-2; TRBD1 is a possible D gene (6 bases). This CDR3 spans 15 amino acids. CDR1 and CDR2 (germline): MDHEN, SYDVKM. V was clipped by 2 bases and J by 8 bases, with 18 bases between them. Written as DNA, the CDR3 is TGTGCCAGCAGTTTAGGGGGACAACCCCGACTCGGCTACACCTTC. As protein: CASSLGGQPRLGYTF.

This clone appeared once. The V call is TRBV6-5, the J call TRBJ2-7; 11 bases map to TRBD1. Germline CDR1 MNHEY, CDR2 SVGAGI. This CDR3 spans 15 amino acids. Trimming removed 2 bases from V and 5 bases from J; junction bases left unmatched: 5. The CDR3 DNA reads TGTGCCAGCAGTTACGGACAGGGGGCGCGCAACGAGCAGTACTTC. Protein product: CASSYGQGARNEQYF.

J is TRBJ1-1 and V is TRBV7-9, with unresolved D. The CDR3 is 13 amino acids. V was cut by 4 bases and J by 1 base, with 7 bases left in between. The germline V gene encodes CDR1 SEHNR and CDR2 FQNEAQ (reference sequence). CDR3 nucleotides: TGTGCCAGCAGCTCGGCGGAGAACACTGAAGCTTTCTTT. Translating gives CASSSAENTEAFF.

This sequence joins TRBV5-1 and TRBJ1-2; the match to TRBD1 covers 7 bases. Germline CDR1 SGHRS, CDR2 YFSETQ. V lost 0 bases to trimming and J lost 7 bases; unmatched junction nucleotides: 6. CDR3 length: 14 residues. CDR3 nucleotide sequence: TGCGCCAGCAGCTTGGACAGGGGCGAGGGTGGCTACACCTTC. Encoded protein: CASSLDRGEGGYTF.

This rearrangement joins TRBV7-3 to TRBJ2-2, with TRBD2 matching over 7 bases. Germline values: CDR1 SGHTA, CDR2 FQGTGA. The CDR3 is 14 amino acids. V was clipped by 5 bases and J by 0 bases; unmatched bases: 0. The CDR3 spells CASSAGANTGELFF. CDR3 in DNA: TGTGCCAGCAGCGCGGGGGCGAACACCGGGGAGCTGTTTTTT. The whole variable domain, remainder taken from reference TRBV7-3 and TRBJ2-2, is GAGVSQTPSNKVTEKGKYVELRCDPISGHTALYWYRQSLGQGPEFLIYFQGTGAADDSGLPNDRFFAVRPEGSVSTLKIQRTERGDSAVYLCASSAGANTGELFFGEGSRLTVL.

Comment on this clone: Other nucleotide sequences from this sample produce the same CDR3. For the CDR3, the DNA is TGTGCCAGCAGAAGCGGGACAGGGGGCCAGGAGACCCAGTACTTC. Translating it yields CASRSGTGGQETQYF. The chain joins TRBV11-2 to TRBJ2-5; 12 bases match TRBD1. V gave up 6 bases and J gave up 5 bases; unmatched junction bases: 7. Looked up from germline, CDR1 is SGHAT and CDR2 is FQNNGV. The CDR3 loop spans 15 amino acids.